This TCR beta chain comes out of a study of graft-versus-host responses after intestinal transplantation. As for the study in general: Grafts were multivisceral, liver-intestinal, or isolated intestinal.

Generated by immunoSEQ multiplex PCR, the TCRdb table keeps only in-frame clones and is missing some. The data contain under 100,000 clones, roughly 90% of them seen just once; the ten biggest clones take up 16%. With V trimmed by 7 bases and J by 4 bases, 15 bases remained unmatched. The germline gives CDR1 SGHAT, CDR2 FQNNGV. The CDR3 loop spans 16 amino acids. This TCR was sampled from a human patient who received an intestinal transplant, so some T cells may come from the graft donor. The source material was PBMCs, sampled approximately 470 days after intestinal transplant. The V gene is TRBV11-2, the J gene TRBJ1-2; 7 nucleotides line up with TRBD1. In nucleotides, the CDR3 is TGTGCCAGCAACGGACGACAGACAGGGCTGGGCTATGGCTACACCTTC. As protein: CASNGRQTGLGYGYTF.